This T cell receptor (beta chain) was found in a study of cytomegalovirus exposure and HLA in healthy donors. Broader study findings: The study flagged 150 to 200 TCR beta chains as cytomegalovirus-associated. Most subjects had HLA-A and HLA-B alleles reportedly predicted accurately by TCR beta sequences. Analyzed later, association rates of TCRs varied across HLA loci, with DRB1 most and HLA-C fewest.

The germline V gene has CDR1 SGHNT and CDR2 YYREEE (reference sequence). J gave up 4 bases and V 0 bases, and 8 bases lay outside the gene matches. The CDR3 has 16 amino acids. Points on this clone: Its antigen is unidentified.

PCR employed 60 Vbeta and 13 Jbeta primers. Libraries were prepared by immunoSEQ multiplex PCR; TCRdb keeps only in-frame clonotypes and omits some of them. The data hold around 150,000 clones, with around four fifths observed a single time. The rearrangement uses TRBV5-4 and TRBJ2-7; TRBD2 matches at 9 bases. This TCR was sampled from a male donor in good health and CMV-seronegative. The material sequenced was PBMCs. The CDR3 nucleotides are TGTGCCAGCAGCTTGGTAGCCGGGACTAGCAATTACGAGCAGTACTTC. Amino acids: CASSLVAGTSNYEQYF.